The 30 T cell receptor beta chains below all came from one sample that was sequenced in a study of radiation and T cells in renal cell carcinoma. Profiling relied on immunoSEQ multiplex PCR, and the TCRdb table lists in-frame clones only, not all of them. Seen here are fewer than 80,000 clones, roughly 83% observed once, and the top ten hold 2.4%. Noted time point: blood 4 weeks post-SBRT, at nephrectomy. Treatment specified: 15 Gy SBRT to primary tumor, nephrectomy 4 weeks later. The starting material was blood, obtained from a patient whose treatment included radiotherapy and nephrectomy. These receptors all come from a woman aged 55-75 years with renal cell carcinoma.

The gene calls are TRBV19 and TRBJ2-7; a weak D match, TRBD2 (5 bases). Germline values: CDR1 LNHDA, CDR2 SQIVND (reference sequence). The germline V and J ends were trimmed by 4 bases and 6 bases, with 7 bases remaining between them. CDR3 length: 11 residues. CDR3 residues: CASSRAGEQYF. The CDR3 region has the DNA TGTGCCAGTAGTAGGGCGGGCGAGCAGTACTTC.

J is TRBJ2-7 and V is TRBV7-9; 8 bases line up with TRBD1. CDR3 length: 14 residues. Germline CDR1 is SEHNR and CDR2 is FQNEAQ (reference sequence). V gave up 4 bases and J gave up 4 bases; unmatched junction bases: 6. CDR3: CASSSGQGLYEQYF. CDR3 nucleotide sequence: TGTGCCAGCAGCTCCGGACAGGGCCTGTACGAGCAGTACTTC.

The rearrangement joins TRBV28 to TRBJ1-2; the match to TRBD1 covers 8 bases. The CDR3 extends over 14 amino acids. The trim removed 7 bases at V and 4 bases at J, leaving 8 bases unmatched. The germline V gene has CDR1 MDHEN and CDR2 SYDVKM. The CDR3 DNA follows: TGTGCCAGCACTCCCGGGACAGGCGGCTATGGCTACACCTTC. Protein: CASTPGTGGYGYTF.

The chain couples TRBV9 to TRBJ2-5; TRBD2 matches at 8 bases. Germline-derived CDR1 and CDR2 are SGDLS and YYNGEE. With V trimmed by 6 bases and J by 5 bases, 12 bases remained unmatched. The CDR3 length is 15 residues. CDR3 protein: CASTGGAGEGETQYF. The CDR3 DNA sequence: TGTGCCAGCACTGGCGGAGCGGGGGAGGGGGAGACCCAGTACTTC.

J is TRBJ2-7 and V is TRBV14; D remains ambiguous. V was cut by 1 base and J by 10 bases, with 11 bases left in between. The CDR3 has 12 amino acids. Germline V gene sequence: CDR1 SGHDN, CDR2 FVKESK. The CDR3 here is CASSQVFTRQYF. Here the CDR3 DNA reads TGTGCCAGCAGCCAAGTTTTCACTCGACAGTACTTC.

This chain joins TRBV25-1 and TRBJ1-2; 12 bases fit TRBD1. In germline, CDR1 is MGHDK, CDR2 SYGVNS. V was pared by 2 bases and J by 8 bases, with 12 bases of the junction left unmatched. The CDR3 length is 17 residues. CDR3 DNA sequence: TGTGCCAGCAGTGAAGCGGCCCCGGGACAGGGGGCAGGGGGCTACACCTTC. Its translation is CASSEAAPGQGAGGYTF.

This clone has just a few counts. The chain couples TRBV5-8 to TRBJ1-2; D might be TRBD1 (6 bases). This CDR3 is 13 amino acids long. Trimming pared 2 bases from V and 9 bases from J, leaving 14 bases between. CDR1 is SGHTS and CDR2 is YDEGEE in the germline V gene. For the CDR3, the DNA is TGTGCCAGCAGCTTCGTCGGGGGCAATCGCTACACCTTC. Translating it yields CASSFVGGNRYTF.

This chain links TRBV19 with TRBJ2-6, with no clear D. The CDR3 is made up of 18 amino acids. CDR1 and CDR2 (germline): LNHDA, SQIVND (reference sequence). Trimming removed 0 bases from V and 0 bases from J, with 12 bases in between. CDR3: CASSIDLPGSSGANVLTF. In nucleotides, the CDR3 is TGTGCCAGTAGTATAGATCTGCCAGGAAGCTCTGGGGCCAACGTCCTGACTTTC.

V and J are TRBV5-1 and TRBJ1-4; 8 bases align to TRBD1. J was trimmed by 10 bases and V by 4 bases; bases with no gene match: 15. CDR1 SGHRS and CDR2 YFSETQ come from the germline V gene. The CDR3 runs to 16 residues. The CDR3 sequence: CASSTQGGAGFAKLFF. The CDR3 DNA reads TGCGCCAGCAGCACACAGGGGGGCGCTGGGTTTGCAAAACTGTTTTTT.

The CDR3, as DNA: TGTGCCAGCAGCTTGTACGGCGGGGGTGCTGTCACAGATACGCAGTATTTT. Its translation is CASSLYGGGAVTDTQYF. The rearrangement uses TRBV5-8 and TRBJ2-3; 7 nucleotides align to TRBD2. CDR1 is SGHTS, CDR2 YDEGEE, per germline. With 1 base clipped from V and 2 bases from J, the junction kept 10 bases outside the gene matches. CDR3 size: 17 residues.

The V call is TRBV2, the J call TRBJ2-1, with 11 bases aligning to TRBD2. This CDR3 has 15 residues. Germline V CDR1 and CDR2: SNHLY, FYNNEI. V shed 7 bases and J 10 bases; nucleotides not matched to a gene: 12. The CDR3 sequence is CASTGVAGGPTEQFF. CDR3 DNA: TGTGCCAGCACAGGTGTAGCGGGAGGGCCAACCGAGCAGTTCTTC.

The J gene is TRBJ1-1, the V gene TRBV15, with a possible D match to TRBD1 (5 bases). Trimming shortened V by 5 bases and J by 6 bases, and 13 bases separated the two germline ends. The CDR3 has 13 residues. Germline values: CDR1 LNHNV, CDR2 YYDKDF (reference sequence). CDR3 sequence reads: CATSGGRASEAFF. For the CDR3, the DNA is TGTGCCACCAGCGGGGGGAGGGCGTCTGAAGCTTTCTTT.

This clone has just a few counts. This chain joins TRBV6-1 and TRBJ1-1; D gene uncertain. Germline CDR1 MNHNS, CDR2 SASEGT. The CDR3 length is 12 residues. Trimming took 7 bases from V and 5 from J, leaving 11 bases between them. The CDR3 DNA reads TGTGCCAGCAAGGGCCCGGAGACTGAAGCTTTCTTT. This translates into CASKGPETEAFF.

The chain uses TRBV9 and TRBJ1-3; D is unclear. CDR1 and CDR2 (germline): SGDLS, YYNGEE. The CDR3 consists of 15 residues. V lost 3 bases, J lost 0 bases, and 10 bases lay in between. CDR3 protein: CASSERPSSGNTIYF. CDR3 DNA sequence: TGTGCCAGCAGCGAAAGACCGAGCTCTGGAAACACCATATATTTT.

The chain couples TRBV7-6 to TRBJ1-3, with 8 bases fitting TRBD1. Germline loops: CDR1 SGHVS, CDR2 FNYEAQ. The V segment lost 5 bases and the J segment 3 bases; nucleotides outside the gene matches: 6. This CDR3 has 15 amino acids. The CDR3 DNA reads as TGTGCCAGCAGCCCGGACAGGGTCGGTGGAAACACCATATATTTT. Translating gives CASSPDRVGGNTIYF.

The J gene is TRBJ1-1, the V gene TRBV2, with D hard to call. Per the germline V gene, CDR1 is SNHLY and CDR2 is FYNNEI. CDR3 length: 14 amino acids. V lost 6 bases and J lost 4, with 15 bases in between. The CDR3 is CASRASEGATEAFF. The CDR3 DNA sequence: TGTGCCAGCAGGGCCTCCGAGGGTGCCACTGAAGCTTTCTTT.

This clone was seen more than once but under ten times. The chain recombines TRBV5-6 with TRBJ2-1; 13 bases match TRBD2. This CDR3 has 13 amino acids. Per germline, CDR1 SGHDT and CDR2 YYEEEE. Trimming took 3 bases from V and 10 from J; bases not matched to a gene: 1. CDR3 residues: CASSSGLAGEQFF. As DNA, the CDR3 is TGTGCCAGCAGCTCGGGACTAGCGGGGGAGCAGTTCTTC.

The V call is TRBV5-1, the J call TRBJ1-1; D gene uncertain. Trimming removed 0 bases at V and 5 bases at J, with 8 bases between. The germline V gene encodes CDR1 SGHRS and CDR2 YFSETQ. The CDR3 is 13 amino acids. CDR3 loop: CASSLDSTTEAFF. CDR3 bases: TGCGCCAGCAGCTTGGATTCCACAACTGAAGCTTTCTTT.

The chain combines TRBV14 with TRBJ1-6; 7 nucleotides match TRBD1. The CDR3 runs to 17 residues. Germline V CDR1 and CDR2: SGHDN, FVKESK. V lost 0 bases to trimming and J lost 8 bases; unmatched junction nucleotides: 10. The CDR3 DNA reads TGTGCCAGCAGCCAAGAAGCTGGAGGGGGCTTCGATTCACCCCTCCACTTT. Its translation: CASSQEAGGGFDSPLHF. Combining the CDR3 with reference TRBV14 and TRBJ1-6 gives the whole variable domain EAGVTQFPSHSVIEKGQTVTLRCDPISGHDNLYWYRRVMGKEIKFLLHFVKESKQDESGMPNNRFLAERTGGTYSTLKVQPAELEDSGVYFCASSQEAGGGFDSPLHFGNGTRLTVT.

The rearrangement joins TRBV27 to TRBJ1-1, with D maybe TRBD1 (6 bases). The CDR3 is 15 residues long. The V end lost 5 bases, the J end lost 4 bases, and 17 bases lay between the germline ends. Germline CDR1 is MNHEY and CDR2 is SMNVEV (reference sequence). The CDR3 region has the DNA TGTGCCAGCAGTCTCCGGGTGGGGGGGCTCACTGAAGCTTTCTTT. As protein: CASSLRVGGLTEAFF.

This chain uses TRBV6-1 with TRBJ1-2, with TRBD1 matching 7 bases. V shed 3 bases, J shed 6 bases, and the junction held 10 bases outside the gene matches. Germline CDR1 reads MNHNS; CDR2 reads SASEGT. The CDR3 has 15 amino acids. The CDR3 region has the DNA TGTGCCAGCAGTGACGAGGGACAGCGGTATGATGGCTACACCTTC. Encoded protein: CASSDEGQRYDGYTF.

In its sample, this clone was seen a few times. The genes are TRBV5-1 and TRBJ1-1; D is undetermined. Per the germline V gene, CDR1 is SGHRS and CDR2 is YFSETQ. V was cut by 0 bases and J by 6 bases, with 12 bases left in between. The CDR3 contains 14 residues. DNA for the CDR3: TGCGCCAGCAGCTTGGTCGCCCCGCAGTCTGAAGCTTTCTTT. This translates into CASSLVAPQSEAFF.

The rearrangement links TRBV28 to TRBJ2-1; TRBD2 matches at 8 bases. This CDR3 is 15 amino acids long. Germline values: CDR1 MDHEN, CDR2 SYDVKM. The J segment lost 3 bases and the V segment lost 5 bases, leaving 6 bases of the junction unmatched. The CDR3 bases are TGTGCCAGCAGTCCGGGGGGGCGGATCTACAATGAGCAGTTCTTC. Amino acids: CASSPGGRIYNEQFF.

The chain couples TRBV19 to TRBJ2-7, with 8 bases that match TRBD1. Germline loops: CDR1 LNHDA, CDR2 SQIVND (reference sequence). This CDR3 contains 14 residues. V was clipped by 3 bases and J by 3 bases; unmatched bases: 4. CDR3 residues: CASSIGTGDYEQYF. DNA for the CDR3: TGTGCCAGTAGTATCGGGACAGGAGACTACGAGCAGTACTTC.

This chain links TRBV19 with TRBJ2-7; 9 bases line up with TRBD1. V was pared by 5 bases and J by 1 base, with 6 bases of the junction left unmatched. The CDR3 totals 15 residues. Germline CDR1 and CDR2: LNHDA and SQIVND (reference sequence). The CDR3 nucleotides read TGTGCCAGTAGTCCCGGGACAGGGCGGTCCTACGAGCAGTACTTC. Translation gives CASSPGTGRSYEQYF.

The chain employs TRBV19 and TRBJ2-1; the D is unclear. From germline, CDR1 is LNHDA and CDR2 SQIVND (reference sequence). This CDR3 is 11 amino acids long. Trimming left V 3 bases short and J 8 bases short, with 5 bases between. DNA of the CDR3: TGTGCCAGTAGTATTAGGGATGAGCAGTTCTTC. Translated: CASSIRDEQFF.

V and J are TRBV27 and TRBJ2-3, with 8 bases aligning to TRBD1. Germline CDR1 and CDR2: MNHEY and SMNVEV (reference sequence). J lost 2 bases, V lost 4 bases, and 17 bases had no gene match. CDR3 size: 19 residues. CDR3 protein: CASSSAGGAGTSFTDTQYF. The CDR3 coding sequence is TGTGCCAGCAGTTCGGCAGGGGGCGCGGGCACTTCATTCACAGATACGCAGTATTTT.

This CDR3 is CASSFPFRADTQYF. The CDR3 DNA sequence: TGTGCCAGCAGCTTCCCTTTTCGTGCGGATACGCAGTATTTT. The chain links TRBV7-3 to TRBJ2-3; D uncertain. Trimming removed 3 bases from V and 6 bases from J, with 13 bases in between. The CDR3 has 14 amino acids. Germline V gene lookup returns CDR1 SGHTA and CDR2 FQGTGA. The full variable domain, completed using reference TRBV7-3 and TRBJ2-3, is GAGVSQTPSNKVTEKGKYVELRCDPISGHTALYWYRQSLGQGPEFLIYFQGTGAADDSGLPNDRFFAVRPEGSVSTLKIQRTERGDSAVYLCASSFPFRADTQYFGPGTRLTVL.

In this sample, this clone turned up once. The CDR3 is CASSERTGNTEAFF. For the CDR3, the DNA is TGTGCCAGCAGTGAACGGACCGGGAACACTGAAGCTTTCTTT. The gene calls are TRBV6-1 and TRBJ1-1, with D unclear. The V end lost 2 bases, the J end lost 1 base, and 8 bases lay between the germline ends. The CDR3 length is 14 residues. Germline CDR1 is MNHNS and CDR2 is SASEGT.

The count of this clone is one. The V call is TRBV6-1, the J call TRBJ1-6; D is undetermined. Germline V gene sequence: CDR1 MNHNS, CDR2 SASEGT. The CDR3 length is 15 residues. Between the trimmed V and J ends, which lost 0 bases and 11 bases, there was a span of 14 bases. CDR3 bases: TGTGCCAGCAGTGAAGCGCAAAGAGGTGGGGCACCCCTCCACTTT. Protein sequence: CASSEAQRGGAPLHF.